The rows below give T cell receptor beta chains drawn from one sample of a study of T cell repertoires in cytomegalovirus infection. In TCRdb, the reads were re-called with MiXCR into one record per CDR3 protein. This repertoire shows roughly 640,000 distinct CDR3 sequences, roughly 26% found once; its top ten account for roughly 8%. The specimen sequenced was CD8+ T cells from PBMCs. The receptor set was obtained from a human donor in good health (CMV status not recorded). Some clones in this sample may be carry-over from other donors' samples. The CDR3 runs from the conserved cysteine through the conserved F or W.

>TRBV2
CASKYTRDFSTDTQYF
>TRBV7-9
CASTEDYGYTF
>TRBV6-2/TRBV6-3
CASSYSRPRGFVGNIQYF
>TRBV6-5
CASSSEGADLNTEAFF
>TRBV7-8
CASSQRRGNYGYTF
>TRBV14
CASSQVWGTEAFF
>TRBV28
CASSLRAGWGETQYF
>TRBV19
CASSMGQGYEQYF
>TRBV27
CASSSNGKETQYF
>TRBV20-1
CSVSTSERTGELFF
>TRBV7-8
CASSLPTSGDSTDTQYF
>TRBV28
CASSLRADTQYF
>TRBV19
CASSMVGSSNEQFF
>TRBV13
CASSARDRGMNNAFF
>TRBV4-1
CASSQEPGTRDQPQHF
>TRBV20-1
CSVMGVDTIGNTEAFF
>TRBV29-1
CSVLRGDTEAFF
>TRBV27
CASSWARGEEQFF
>TRBV19
CASSIWTGETQYF
>TRBV20-1
CSARVEETGDTQYF
>TRBV29-1
CSVESAGTDSYEQYF
>TRBV6-5
CASSYFRGYEQYF
>TRBV7-9
CASSKTGEHNQPQHF
>TRBV5-6
CASSPEQGGSYEQYF
>TRBV6-1
CASGGAYGYTF
>TRBV25-1
CASTRTARTDTQYF
>TRBV7-6
CASSLRDKQPQHF
>TRBV11-2
CASSPARTGTTSSYNSPLHF
>TRBV15
CATSRDGANYGYTF
>TRBV2
CASSPLGLEQETQYF
>TRBV11-2
CASSADIQYF
>TRBV12-3/TRBV12-4
CASEFKSDRTQYF
>TRBV7-9
CASSQGLEETQYF
>TRBV6-5
CASSSPQGRENEKLFF
>TRBV7-9
CASSPESGSSYNEQFF
>TRBV28
CASTDRVGNQPQHF
>TRBV12-5
CASGLGQTYEQYF
>TRBV2
CASSVLAGGGQETQYF
>TRBV20-1
CSASPGTGFENYEQYF
>TRBV3-1
CASRRAGGLIDEQFF
>TRBV6-2/TRBV6-3
CVSGYNEQFF
>TRBV6-2/TRBV6-3
CASNRESNYNEQFF
>TRBV7-9
CASANWGTNEKLFF
>TRBV10-2
CASSVDRGPQPQHF
>TRBV7-8
CASSLASGYTDTQYF
>TRBV12-3/TRBV12-4
CASSFLRIAYEQYF
>TRBV4-1
CASSHPGQGYEQYF
>TRBV7-8
CASSYGTQNEETQYF